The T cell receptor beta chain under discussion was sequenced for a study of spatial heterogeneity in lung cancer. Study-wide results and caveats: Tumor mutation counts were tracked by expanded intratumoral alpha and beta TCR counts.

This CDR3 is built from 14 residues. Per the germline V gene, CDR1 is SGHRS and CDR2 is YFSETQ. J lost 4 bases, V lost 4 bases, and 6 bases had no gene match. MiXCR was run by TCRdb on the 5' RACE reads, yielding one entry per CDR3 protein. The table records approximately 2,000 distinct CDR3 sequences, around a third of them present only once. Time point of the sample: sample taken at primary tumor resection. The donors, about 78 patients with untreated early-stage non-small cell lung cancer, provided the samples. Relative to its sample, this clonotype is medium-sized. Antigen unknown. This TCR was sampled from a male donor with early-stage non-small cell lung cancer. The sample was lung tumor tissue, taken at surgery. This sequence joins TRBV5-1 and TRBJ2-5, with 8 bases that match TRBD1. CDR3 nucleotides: TGCGCCAGCAGCCCGGGACAGGAGGGAGAGACCCAGTACTTC. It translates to CASSPGQEGETQYF.